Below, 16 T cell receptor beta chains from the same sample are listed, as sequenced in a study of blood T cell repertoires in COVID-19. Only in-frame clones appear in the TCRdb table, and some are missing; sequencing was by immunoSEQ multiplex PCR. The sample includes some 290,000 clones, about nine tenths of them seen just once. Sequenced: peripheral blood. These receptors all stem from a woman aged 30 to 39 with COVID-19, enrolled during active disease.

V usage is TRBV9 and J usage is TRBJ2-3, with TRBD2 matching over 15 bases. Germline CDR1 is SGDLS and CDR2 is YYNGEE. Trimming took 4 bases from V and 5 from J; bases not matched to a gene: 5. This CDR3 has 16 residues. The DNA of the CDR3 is TGTGCCAGCAGCCCTTCGGGACTAGCGGGGGGAGATACGCAGTATTTT. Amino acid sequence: CASSPSGLAGGDTQYF.

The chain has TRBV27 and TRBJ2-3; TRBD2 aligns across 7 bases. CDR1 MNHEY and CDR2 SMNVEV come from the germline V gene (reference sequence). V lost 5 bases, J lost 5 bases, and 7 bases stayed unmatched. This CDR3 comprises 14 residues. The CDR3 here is CASSGGGKGDTQYF. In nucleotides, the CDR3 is TGTGCCAGCAGTGGGGGGGGAAAAGGAGATACGCAGTATTTT.

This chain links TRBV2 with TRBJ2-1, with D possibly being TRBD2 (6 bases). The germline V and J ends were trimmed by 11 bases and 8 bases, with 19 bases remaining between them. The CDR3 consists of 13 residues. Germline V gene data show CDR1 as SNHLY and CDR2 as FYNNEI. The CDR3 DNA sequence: TGTGCCGGGAAAACGGGGGTATTGGATGAGCAGTTCTTC. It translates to CAGKTGVLDEQFF.

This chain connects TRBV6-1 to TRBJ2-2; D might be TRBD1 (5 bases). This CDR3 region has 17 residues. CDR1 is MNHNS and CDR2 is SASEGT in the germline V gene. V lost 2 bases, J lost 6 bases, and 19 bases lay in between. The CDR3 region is CASSERVAGFEAGELFF. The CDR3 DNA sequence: TGTGCCAGCAGTGAAAGGGTGGCAGGGTTCGAAGCCGGGGAGCTGTTTTTT.

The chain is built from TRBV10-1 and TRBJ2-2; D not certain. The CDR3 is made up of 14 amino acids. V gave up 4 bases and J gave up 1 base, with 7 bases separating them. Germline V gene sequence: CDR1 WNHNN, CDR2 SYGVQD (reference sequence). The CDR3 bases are TGCGCCAGCAGTGGCAGTGAGAACACCGGGGAGCTGTTTTTT. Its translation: CASSGSENTGELFF.

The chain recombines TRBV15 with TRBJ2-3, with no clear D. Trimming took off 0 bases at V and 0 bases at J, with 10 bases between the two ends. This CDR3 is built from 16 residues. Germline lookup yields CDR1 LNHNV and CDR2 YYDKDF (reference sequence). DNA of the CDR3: TGTGCCACCAGCAGAGAAAAGCTCCGAAGCACAGATACGCAGTATTTT. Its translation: CATSREKLRSTDTQYF.

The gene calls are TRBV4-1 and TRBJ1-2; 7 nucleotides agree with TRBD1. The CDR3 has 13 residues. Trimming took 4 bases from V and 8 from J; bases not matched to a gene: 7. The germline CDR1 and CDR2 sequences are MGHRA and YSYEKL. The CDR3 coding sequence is TGCGCCAGCAGCCTTGCGGGACAGCTGGGCTACACCTTC. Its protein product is CASSLAGQLGYTF.

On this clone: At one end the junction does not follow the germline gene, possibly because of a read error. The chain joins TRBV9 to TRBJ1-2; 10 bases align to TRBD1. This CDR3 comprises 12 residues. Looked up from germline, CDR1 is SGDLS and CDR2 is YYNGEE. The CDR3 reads CASSPLTGGYFF. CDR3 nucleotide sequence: TGTGCCAGCAGCCCACTGACAGGGGGCTATTTCTTC. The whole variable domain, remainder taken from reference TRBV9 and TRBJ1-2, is DSGVTQTPKHLITATGQRVTLRCSPRSGDLSVYWYQQSLDQGLQFLIQYYNGEERAKGNILERFSAQQFPDLHSELNLSSLELGDSALYFCASSPLTGGYFFGSGTRLTVV.

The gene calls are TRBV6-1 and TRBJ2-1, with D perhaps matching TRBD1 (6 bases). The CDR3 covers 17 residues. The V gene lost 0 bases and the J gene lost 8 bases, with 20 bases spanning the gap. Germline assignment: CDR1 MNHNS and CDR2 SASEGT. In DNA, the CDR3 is TGTGCCAGCAGTGAAGCGCGTAGGGGGTTCGTCCGGGATGAGCAGTTCTTC. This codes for CASSEARRGFVRDEQFF.

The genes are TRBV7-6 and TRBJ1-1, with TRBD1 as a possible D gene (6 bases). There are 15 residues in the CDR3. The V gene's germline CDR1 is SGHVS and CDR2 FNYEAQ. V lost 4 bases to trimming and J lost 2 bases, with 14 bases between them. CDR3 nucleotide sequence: TGTGCCAGCAGCTCCCTTGGGGGGGCCAACACTGAAGCTTTCTTT. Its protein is CASSSLGGANTEAFF.

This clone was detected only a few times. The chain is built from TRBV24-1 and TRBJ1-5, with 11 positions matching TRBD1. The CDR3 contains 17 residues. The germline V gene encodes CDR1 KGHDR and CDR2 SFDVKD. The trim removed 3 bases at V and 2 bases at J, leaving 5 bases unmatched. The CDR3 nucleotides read TGTGCCACCAGTGATCCGCGGACAGGGGGCGGCAATCAGCCCCAGCATTTT. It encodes CATSDPRTGGGNQPQHF.

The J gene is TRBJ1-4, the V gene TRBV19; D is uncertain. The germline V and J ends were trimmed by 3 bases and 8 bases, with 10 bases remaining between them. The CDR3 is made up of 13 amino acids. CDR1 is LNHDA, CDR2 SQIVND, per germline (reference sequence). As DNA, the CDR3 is TGTGCCAGTAGTATGACTCGTGGCGAAAAACTGTTTTTT. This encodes CASSMTRGEKLFF.

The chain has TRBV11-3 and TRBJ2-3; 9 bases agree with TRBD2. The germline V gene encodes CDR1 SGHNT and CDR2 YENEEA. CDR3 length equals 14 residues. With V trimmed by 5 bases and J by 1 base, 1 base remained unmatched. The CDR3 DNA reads TGTGCCAGCAGCCCTAGCGGGGGCACAGATACGCAGTATTTT. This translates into CASSPSGGTDTQYF.

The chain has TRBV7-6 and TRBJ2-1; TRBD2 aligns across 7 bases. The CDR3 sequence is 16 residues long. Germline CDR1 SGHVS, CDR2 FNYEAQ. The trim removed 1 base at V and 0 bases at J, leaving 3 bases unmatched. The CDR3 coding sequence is TGTGCCAGCAGCTTAGATGCGGGGGTCTCCTACAATGAGCAGTTCTTC. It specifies CASSLDAGVSYNEQFF. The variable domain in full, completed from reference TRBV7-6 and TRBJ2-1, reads GAGVSQSPRYKVTKRGQDVALRCDPISGHVSLYWYRQALGQGPEFLTYFNYEAQQDKSGLPNDRFSAERPEGSISTLTIQRTEQRDSAMYRCASSLDAGVSYNEQFFGPGTRLTVL.

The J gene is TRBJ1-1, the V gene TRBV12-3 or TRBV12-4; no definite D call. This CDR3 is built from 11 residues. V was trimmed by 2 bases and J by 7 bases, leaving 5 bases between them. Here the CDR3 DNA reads TGTGCCAGCAGTTTAACCAGTGAAGCTTTCTTT. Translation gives CASSLTSEAFF.

CDR3 nucleotide sequence: TGTGCCAGCAGCTTGGGGTCAGGGGGTCACTATGGCTACACCTTC. Amino acid sequence: CASSLGSGGHYGYTF. The V call is TRBV5-4, the J call TRBJ1-2, with TRBD1 matching 7 bases. The CDR3 runs 15 residues. The V gene end was trimmed by 0 bases and the J gene end by 3 bases; junction bases not matched to a gene: 5. Germline CDR1 is SGHNT and CDR2 is YYREEE (reference sequence).